These T cell receptor beta chains were read from a single sample in a study of OX40 agonist ivuxolimab in advanced cancers. TCRdb's table, derived via immunoSEQ multiplex PCR, lists solely in-frame clones and lacks some. Found here are under 45,000 clones, around two thirds of them singletons; the top ten hold approximately 17%. Material: CD4+ or CD8+ T cells sorted from blood, obtained in a trial of the OX40 agonist ivuxolimab. The receptors originated from an adult with an advanced solid tumor such as melanoma, head and neck, liver or kidney cancer. CDR3s include the opening cysteine and the closing phenylalanine or tryptophan. The D gene is left open where the match is weak. Size is stated for part of the rows, as once, few or many counts, or as a class when the clone is expanded.

j_call: TRBJ2-7
clone_size: .
d_call: TRBD1
v_call: TRBV5-1
cdr3_aa: CASGGGQGSYEQYF
cdr3_nt: TGCGCCAGCGGCGGGGGACAGGGTTCCTACGAGCAGTACTTC

j_call: TRBJ1-2
clone_size: .
d_call: .
v_call: TRBV7-6
cdr3_aa: CASSLAEDSGYTF
cdr3_nt: TGTGCCAGCAGCTTAGCGGAGGATAGTGGCTACACCTTC

j_call: TRBJ1-2
clone_size: few
d_call: .
v_call: TRBV19
cdr3_aa: CASRGNYGYTF
cdr3_nt: TGTGCCAGTAGAGGGAACTATGGCTACACCTTC

j_call: TRBJ2-7
clone_size: .
d_call: TRBD1
v_call: TRBV4-1
cdr3_aa: CASSQVNFGTGTGVNEQYF
cdr3_nt: TGCGCCAGCAGCCAAGTTAACTTCGGGACCGGGACAGGGGTCAACGAGCAGTACTTC

j_call: TRBJ2-1
clone_size: .
d_call: .
v_call: TRBV28
cdr3_aa: CASGGRRNEQFF
cdr3_nt: TGTGCCAGCGGGGGGAGAAGGAATGAGCAGTTCTTC

j_call: TRBJ1-1
clone_size: .
d_call: TRBD1
v_call: TRBV9
cdr3_aa: CASNPTGGTEAFF
cdr3_nt: TGTGCCAGCAATCCGACAGGGGGCACTGAAGCTTTCTTT

j_call: TRBJ1-5
clone_size: .
d_call: TRBD1
v_call: TRBV6-1
cdr3_aa: CASSEGRGQSGQPQHF
cdr3_nt: TGTGCCAGCAGTGAGGGCAGGGGGCAGTCAGGTCAGCCCCAGCATTTT

j_call: TRBJ2-2
clone_size: once
d_call: .
v_call: TRBV6-6
cdr3_aa: CASRGQSFTGELFF
cdr3_nt: TGTGCCAGCAGAGGGCAGAGTTTCACCGGGGAGCTGTTTTTT

j_call: TRBJ2-7
clone_size: .
d_call: TRBD1
v_call: TRBV30
cdr3_aa: CAWTGGEQYF
cdr3_nt: TGTGCCTGGACAGGGGGAGAGCAGTACTTC

j_call: TRBJ1-1
clone_size: .
d_call: .
v_call: TRBV30
cdr3_aa: CAWSADRNTEAFF
cdr3_nt: TGTGCCTGGAGTGCGGACCGGAACACTGAAGCTTTCTTT

j_call: TRBJ1-3
clone_size: .
d_call: TRBD1
v_call: TRBV18
cdr3_aa: CASSPTGQGSGNTIYF
cdr3_nt: TGTGCCAGCTCACCTACAGGACAGGGGTCTGGAAACACCATATATTTT